This T cell receptor beta chain was identified during a study of PD-1 blockade in classical Hodgkin lymphoma. Study conclusions and caveats: Complete responders' baseline diversity resembled that of newly diagnosed patients. Relapsed/refractory patients reportedly had the lowest baseline TCR diversity, below newly diagnosed patients, who were below healthy donors. Individuals who commenced nivolumab within less than 1 year of ASCT were excluded.

Regarding this clone: The antigen is unknown.

The CDR3 totals 15 residues. The germline V gene has CDR1 MNHEY and CDR2 SMNVEV (reference sequence). Trimming took 7 bases from V and 2 from J, leaving 17 bases between them. Sequencing used immunoSEQ multiplex PCR; TCRdb keeps in-frame clones, though not all of them. The data hold 17,000 or so clones, with 75% to 85% observed a single time. All the patients suffered relapse after autologous stem cell transplantation, and brentuximab vedotin exposure differed. The sequence derives from a human donor with classical Hodgkin lymphoma. The sequenced sample was peripheral blood mononuclear cells (PBMCs), obtained at baseline. The V call is TRBV27, the J call TRBJ2-5; D uncertain. Here the CDR3 reads CASTPSFRAQETQYF. The CDR3 DNA is TGTGCCAGCACCCCCTCTTTCCGTGCTCAAGAGACCCAGTACTTC.